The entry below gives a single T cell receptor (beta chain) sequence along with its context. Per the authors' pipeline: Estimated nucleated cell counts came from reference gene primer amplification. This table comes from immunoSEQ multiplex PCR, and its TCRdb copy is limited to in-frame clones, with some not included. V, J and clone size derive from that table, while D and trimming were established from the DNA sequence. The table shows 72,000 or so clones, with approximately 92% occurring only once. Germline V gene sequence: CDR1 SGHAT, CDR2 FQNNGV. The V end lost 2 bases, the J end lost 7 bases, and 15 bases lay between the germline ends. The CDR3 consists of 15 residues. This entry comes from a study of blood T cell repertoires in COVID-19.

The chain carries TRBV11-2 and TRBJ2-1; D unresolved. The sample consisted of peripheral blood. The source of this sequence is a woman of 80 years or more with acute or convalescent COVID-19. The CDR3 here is CASSLITQSKNEQFF. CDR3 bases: TGTGCCAGCAGCTTAATCACACAGTCTAAGAATGAGCAGTTCTTC.